Presented here are 21 T cell receptor beta chains from one specimen sequenced in a study of patients and donors after allogeneic stem cell transplantation. TCRdb independently ran MiXCR on the RT-PCR reads; one entry per CDR3 protein. The table records approximately 160,000 distinct CDR3 sequences, 24% of them present only once. Sequencing used blood, either unsorted or a sorted T cell fraction (not recorded which). These receptors all stem from a human donor who was either an allogeneic HSCT recipient or a stem cell or donor lymphocyte infusion donor (not recorded which). It is not recorded whose cells these are; they may come from a transplant donor.

This clonotype came up a few times. The J gene is TRBJ1-1, the V gene TRBV6-1; TRBD1 is a possible D gene (5 bases). Germline CDR1 is MNHNS and CDR2 is SASEGT. The CDR3 has 14 residues. V was cut by 1 base and J by 3 bases, with 9 bases left in between. In DNA form, the CDR3 reads TGTGCCAGCAGTGAAGTCAGGGAGCACACTGAAGCTTTCTTT. Translation: CASSEVREHTEAFF.

This clonotype was observed a few times. The chain joins TRBV29-1 to TRBJ1-1; 7 positions agree with TRBD1. There are 10 residues in the CDR3. Germline V gene data show CDR1 as SQVTM and CDR2 as ANQGSEA. V lost 6 bases and J lost 7; bases outside the gene matches: 2. The CDR3 loop is CSVAGGEAFF. For the CDR3, the DNA is TGCAGCGTAGCAGGGGGTGAAGCTTTCTTT.

This clonotype has a handful of counts. The chain recombines TRBV12-3 or TRBV12-4 with TRBJ2-7, with TRBD1 as a possible D gene (6 bases). Trimming stripped 6 bases from V and 5 bases from J, with 8 bases between. The CDR3 extends over 11 amino acids. CDR3 amino acids: CASSQGHEQYF. The DNA of the CDR3 is TGTGCCAGCAGCCAGGGGCACGAGCAGTACTTC.

This chain connects TRBV7-9 to TRBJ2-1, with D possibly being TRBD1 or TRBD2 (5 bases each). Trimming left V 5 bases short and J 7 bases short, with 21 bases between. Germline assignment: CDR1 SEHNR and CDR2 FQNEAQ (reference sequence). The CDR3 sequence is 16 residues long. The CDR3 here is CASSGNLGAGGNEQFF. In DNA, the CDR3 is TGTGCCAGCAGCGGCAACCTCGGGGCCGGAGGTAATGAGCAGTTCTTC. The entire variable domain, with the rest obtained from reference TRBV7-9 and TRBJ2-1, is as follows: DTGVSQNPRHKITKRGQNVTFRCDPISEHNRLYWYRQTLGQGPEFLTYFQNEAQLEKSRLLSDRFSAERPKGSFSTLEIQRTEQGDSAMYLCASSGNLGAGGNEQFFGPGTRLTVL.

This clonotype was counted between two and nine times. Here the CDR3 DNA reads TGCAGTGCTAGAGGTCTTTCGGGACAGGGGGAAGGTGGCTACACCTTC. Protein product: CSARGLSGQGEGGYTF. This chain joins TRBV20-1 and TRBJ1-2; 11 bases align to TRBD1. V gave up 1 base and J gave up 7 bases; unmatched junction bases: 11. Germline V gene lookup returns CDR1 DFQATT and CDR2 SNEGSKA (reference sequence). The CDR3 sequence is 16 residues long.

The chain has TRBV27 and TRBJ2-1; D is undetermined. The CDR3 consists of 14 residues. From germline, CDR1 is MNHEY and CDR2 SMNVEV (reference sequence). V shed 5 bases and J shed 3 bases, with 11 bases lying between them. This chain's CDR3 is CASSHVDGYNEQFF. The CDR3 nucleotides are TGTGCCAGCAGTCATGTCGACGGCTACAATGAGCAGTTCTTC.

The table lists this clonotype with a few counts. The gene calls are TRBV29-1 and TRBJ2-3; D gene unclear. There are 12 residues in the CDR3. Germline loops: CDR1 SQVTM, CDR2 ANQGSEA. V shed 1 base and J shed 4 bases, with 6 bases lying between them. The CDR3 coding sequence is TGCAGCGTTGAAGCAGACTCAGATACGCAGTATTTT. Translating gives CSVEADSDTQYF.

The genes are TRBV6-5 and TRBJ2-7, with a weak D call TRBD2 (5 bases). The CDR3 has 15 residues. CDR1 and CDR2 from the germline V gene are MNHEY and SVGAGI. V dropped 6 bases and J dropped 2 bases, with 17 bases sitting between them. The CDR3 region has the DNA TGTGCCAGCAGCTATGGGTCCGGGGAAACCTACGAGCAGTACTTC. Protein: CASSYGSGETYEQYF.

The chain recombines TRBV27 with TRBJ2-7; no clear D gene. From germline, CDR1 is MNHEY and CDR2 SMNVEV (reference sequence). V shed 5 bases and J shed 8 bases, with 10 bases lying between them. The CDR3 loop spans 11 amino acids. This CDR3 is CASSVPGKQYF. The CDR3 DNA is TGTGCCAGCAGTGTCCCCGGTAAGCAGTACTTC.

The J gene is TRBJ1-2, the V gene TRBV7-9; weak D call: TRBD1 (5 bases). V gave up 2 bases and J gave up 4 bases, with 8 bases separating them. CDR3 length: 13 amino acids. From germline, CDR1 is SEHNR and CDR2 FQNEAQ (reference sequence). The CDR3 protein is CASSLWGVYGYTF. CDR3 sequence (DNA): TGTGCCAGCAGCTTATGGGGGGTCTATGGCTACACCTTC.

In DNA form, the CDR3 reads TGTGCCAGCAGTGAATATGCGCCATCTGGGGCCAACGTCCTGACTTTC. Protein sequence: CASSEYAPSGANVLTF. The chain is built from TRBV25-1 and TRBJ2-6; D gene ambiguous. This CDR3 contains 16 residues. In germline, CDR1 is MGHDK, CDR2 SYGVNS. Trimming stripped 0 bases from V and 1 base from J, with 7 bases between.

The genes are TRBV28 and TRBJ2-1, with 8 bases that match TRBD2. CDR1 MDHEN and CDR2 SYDVKM come from the germline V gene. The CDR3 contains 15 residues. V trimming: 3 bases; J trimming: 7 bases; junction bases outside the gene matches: 8. The CDR3 is CASSFGLASGNEQFF. The CDR3 DNA follows: TGTGCCAGCAGTTTCGGACTAGCAAGTGGGAATGAGCAGTTCTTC. Full variable domain (rest looked up from reference TRBV28 and TRBJ2-1): DVKVTQSSRYLVKRTGEKVFLECVQDMDHENMFWYRQDPGLGLRLIYFSYDVKMKEKGDIPEGYSVSREKKERFSLILESASTNQTSMYLCASSFGLASGNEQFFGPGTRLTVL.

This clonotype was picked up a small number of times. V usage is TRBV5-6 and J usage is TRBJ1-4; possibly TRBD1 for D (5 bases). Germline-derived CDR1 and CDR2 are SGHDT and YYEEEE. This CDR3 contains 21 residues. V lost 2 bases and J 1 base, leaving 27 bases between the germline ends. The CDR3 spells CASSFRWKLATGDVTNEKLFF. DNA for the CDR3: TGTGCCAGCAGCTTTAGATGGAAATTGGCCACAGGAGATGTAACTAATGAAAAACTGTTTTTT.

The genes are TRBV6-6 and TRBJ2-7, with a tentative D call TRBD2 (5 bases). V was pared by 7 bases and J by 2 bases, with 9 bases between. Germline V gene sequence: CDR1 MNHNY, CDR2 SVGAGI (reference sequence). This CDR3 has 12 residues. DNA of the CDR3: TGTGCCAGCAAGGTCGGGACCTACGAGCAGTACTTC. Its translation: CASKVGTYEQYF.

This clonotype has a handful of counts. The chain joins TRBV18 to TRBJ1-3, with D perhaps matching TRBD1 (5 bases). CDR1 is KGHSH and CDR2 is LQKENI in the germline V gene. CDR3 length: 15 amino acids. V was pared by 3 bases and J by 0 bases, with 9 bases between. The CDR3 reads CASSPTDFSGNTIYF. The CDR3 bases are TGTGCCAGCTCACCGACAGACTTCTCTGGAAACACCATATATTTT.

The CDR3 spells CASSGRDLSYEQYF. CDR3 DNA sequence: TGTGCCAGCAGTGGGAGGGACCTCTCCTACGAGCAGTACTTC. This chain links TRBV9 with TRBJ2-7; 7 bases match TRBD2. The CDR3 runs 14 residues. Losses at the gene ends were 5 bases for V and 0 bases for J; bases not matched to a gene: 5. Germline CDR1 SGDLS, CDR2 YYNGEE.

J is TRBJ2-3 and V is TRBV4-3; D possibly uses TRBD1 or TRBD2 (5 bases each). CDR3 size: 16 residues. Germline CDR1 and CDR2: LGHNA and YSLEER. Trimming left V 4 bases short and J 3 bases short, with 17 bases between. The DNA of the CDR3 is TGCGCCAGCAGCCCAGGAGGCCCCGCAGGGACAGATACGCAGTATTTT. This translates into CASSPGGPAGTDTQYF.

The rearrangement links TRBV27 to TRBJ2-7, with 10 nucleotides matching TRBD2. This CDR3 comprises 16 residues. The germline V gene encodes CDR1 MNHEY and CDR2 SMNVEV (reference sequence). Germline trimming cut 6 bases from V and 2 bases from J; bases unmatched to any gene: 10. CDR3: CASSTDSGGQPYEQYF. The CDR3 nucleotides read TGTGCCAGCAGCACAGATAGCGGGGGGCAACCCTACGAGCAGTACTTC.

This chain connects TRBV12-3 or TRBV12-4 to TRBJ1-6; possibly TRBD1 for D (5 bases). The CDR3 consists of 16 residues. V dropped 6 bases and J dropped 10 bases, with 22 bases sitting between them. In DNA form, the CDR3 reads TGTGCCAGCAGCTCTTGGTTAGGAGGGACCCAATCACCCCTCCACTTT. It translates to CASSSWLGGTQSPLHF.

V usage is TRBV20-1 and J usage is TRBJ2-1, with D possibly matching TRBD2 (6 bases). This CDR3 is 15 amino acids long. Per germline, CDR1 DFQATT and CDR2 SNEGSKA (reference sequence). V shed 0 bases and J shed 3 bases, with 12 bases lying between them. The CDR3 region has the DNA TGCAGTGCTAGAGATCCGGGGGAGTTCTACAATGAGCAGTTCTTC. This gives the protein CSARDPGEFYNEQFF.

The chain combines TRBV12-3 or TRBV12-4 with TRBJ2-3; 7 bases are a match to TRBD2. Trimming took 6 bases from V and 0 from J; bases not matched to a gene: 9. There are 16 residues in the CDR3. In DNA form, the CDR3 reads TGTGCCAGCAGCAGTCAGCGGGGCCCTAGCACAGATACGCAGTATTTT. Translated: CASSSQRGPSTDTQYF.